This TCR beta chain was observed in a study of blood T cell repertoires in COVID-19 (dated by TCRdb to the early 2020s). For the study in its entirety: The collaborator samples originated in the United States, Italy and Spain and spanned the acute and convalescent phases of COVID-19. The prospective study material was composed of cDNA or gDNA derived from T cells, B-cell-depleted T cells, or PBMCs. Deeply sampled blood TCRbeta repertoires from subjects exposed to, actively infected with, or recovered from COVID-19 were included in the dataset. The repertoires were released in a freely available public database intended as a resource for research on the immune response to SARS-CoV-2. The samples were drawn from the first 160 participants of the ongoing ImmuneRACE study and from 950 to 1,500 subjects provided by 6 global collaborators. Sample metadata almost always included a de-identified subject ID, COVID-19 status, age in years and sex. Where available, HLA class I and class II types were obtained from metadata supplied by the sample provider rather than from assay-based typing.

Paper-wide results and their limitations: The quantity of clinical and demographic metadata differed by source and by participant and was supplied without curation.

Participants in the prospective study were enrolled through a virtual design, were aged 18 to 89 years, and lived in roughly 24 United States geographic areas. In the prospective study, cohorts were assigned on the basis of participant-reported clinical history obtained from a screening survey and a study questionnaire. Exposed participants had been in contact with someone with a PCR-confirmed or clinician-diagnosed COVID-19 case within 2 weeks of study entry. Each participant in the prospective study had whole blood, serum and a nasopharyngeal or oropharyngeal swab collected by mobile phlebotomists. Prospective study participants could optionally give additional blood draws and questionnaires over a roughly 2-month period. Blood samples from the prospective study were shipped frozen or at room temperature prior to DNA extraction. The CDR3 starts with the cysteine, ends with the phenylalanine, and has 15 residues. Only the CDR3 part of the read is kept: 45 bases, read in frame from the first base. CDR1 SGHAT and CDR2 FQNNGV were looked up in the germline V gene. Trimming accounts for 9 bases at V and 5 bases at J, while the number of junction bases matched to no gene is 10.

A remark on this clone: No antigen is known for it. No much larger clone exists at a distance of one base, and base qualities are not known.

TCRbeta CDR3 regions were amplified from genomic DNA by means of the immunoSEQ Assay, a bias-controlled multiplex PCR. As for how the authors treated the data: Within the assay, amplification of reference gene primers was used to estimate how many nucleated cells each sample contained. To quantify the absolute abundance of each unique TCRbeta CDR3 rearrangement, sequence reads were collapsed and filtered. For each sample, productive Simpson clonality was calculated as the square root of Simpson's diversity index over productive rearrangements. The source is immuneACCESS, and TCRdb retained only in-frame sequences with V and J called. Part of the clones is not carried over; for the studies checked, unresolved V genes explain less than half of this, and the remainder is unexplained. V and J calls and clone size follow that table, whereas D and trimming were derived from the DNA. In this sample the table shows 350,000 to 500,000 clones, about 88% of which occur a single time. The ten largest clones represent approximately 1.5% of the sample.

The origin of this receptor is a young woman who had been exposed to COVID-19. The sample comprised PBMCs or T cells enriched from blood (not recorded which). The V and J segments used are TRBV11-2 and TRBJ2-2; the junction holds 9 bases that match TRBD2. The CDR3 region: CASFSREGRTGELFF. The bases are TGTGCCAGTTTTTCGCGGGAGGGCAGAACCGGGGAGCTGTTTTTT.